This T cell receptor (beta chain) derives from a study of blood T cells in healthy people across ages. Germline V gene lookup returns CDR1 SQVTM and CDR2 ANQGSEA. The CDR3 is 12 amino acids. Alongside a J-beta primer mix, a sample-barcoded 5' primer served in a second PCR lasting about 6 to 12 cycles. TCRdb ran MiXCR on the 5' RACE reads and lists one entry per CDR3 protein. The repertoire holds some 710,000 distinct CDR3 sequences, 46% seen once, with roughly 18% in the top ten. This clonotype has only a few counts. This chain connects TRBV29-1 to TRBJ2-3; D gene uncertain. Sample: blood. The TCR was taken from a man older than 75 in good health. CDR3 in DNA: TGCAGTGCCGAGCAGACTCAGGATACGCAGTATTTT. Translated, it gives CSAEQTQDTQYF.